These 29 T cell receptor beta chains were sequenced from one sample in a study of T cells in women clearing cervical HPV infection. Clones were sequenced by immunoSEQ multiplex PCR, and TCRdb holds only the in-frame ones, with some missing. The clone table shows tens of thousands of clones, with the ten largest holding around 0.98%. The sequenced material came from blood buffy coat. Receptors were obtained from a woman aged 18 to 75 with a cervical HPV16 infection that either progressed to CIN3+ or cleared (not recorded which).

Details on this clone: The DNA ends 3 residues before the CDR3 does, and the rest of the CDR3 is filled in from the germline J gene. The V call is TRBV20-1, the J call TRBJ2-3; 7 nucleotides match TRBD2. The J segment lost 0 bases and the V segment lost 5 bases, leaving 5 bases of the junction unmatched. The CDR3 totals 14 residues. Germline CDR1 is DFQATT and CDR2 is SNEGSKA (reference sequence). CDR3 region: CSAHGGTSTDTQYF. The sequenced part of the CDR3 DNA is TGCAGTGCTCACGGGGGGACTAGCACAGATACG.

The CDR3 bases that were read are TGTGCCAGCTCACCTGACAGGGTACGGGAGACG. This gives the protein CASSPDRVRET. In full, the CDR3 is CASSPDRVRETQYF. V gene TRBV18 combines with J gene TRBJ2-3, with D perhaps TRBD1 (7 bases). The CDR3 end lies 3 residues beyond the end of the read and is filled in from the germline J gene. Per germline, CDR1 KGHSH and CDR2 LQKENI. This CDR3 is built from 14 residues. Looking up the rest from reference TRBV18 and TRBJ2-3 gives the full variable domain: NAGVMQNPRHLVRRRGQEARLRCSPMKGHSHVYWYRQLPEEGLKFMVYLQKENIIDESGMPKERFSAEFPKEGPSILRIQQVVRGDSAAYFCASSPDRVRETQYFGPGTRLTVL.

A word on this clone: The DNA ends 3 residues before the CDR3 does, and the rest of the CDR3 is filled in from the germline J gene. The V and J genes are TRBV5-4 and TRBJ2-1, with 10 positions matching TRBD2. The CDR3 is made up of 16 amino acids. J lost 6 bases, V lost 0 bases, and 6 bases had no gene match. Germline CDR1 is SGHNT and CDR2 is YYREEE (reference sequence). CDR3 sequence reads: CASSLVSGGASNEQFF. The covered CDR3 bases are TGTGCCAGCAGCTTGGTGAGCGGGGGGGCCAGCAATGAG.

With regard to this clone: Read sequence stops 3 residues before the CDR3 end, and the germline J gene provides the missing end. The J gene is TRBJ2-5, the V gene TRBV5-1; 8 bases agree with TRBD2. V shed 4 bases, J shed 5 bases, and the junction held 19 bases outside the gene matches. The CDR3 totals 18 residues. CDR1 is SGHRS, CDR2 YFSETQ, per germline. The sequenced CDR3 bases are TGCGCCAGCAGCCGAAATCCCTTTAGCGGGGTTAATCCTGAGACC. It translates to CASSRNPFSGVNPET. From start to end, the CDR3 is CASSRNPFSGVNPETQYF. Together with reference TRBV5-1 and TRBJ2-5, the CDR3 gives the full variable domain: KAGVTQTPRYLIKTRGQQVTLSCSPISGHRSVSWYQQTPGQGLQFLFEYFSETQRNKGNFPGRFSGRQFSNSRSEMNVSTLELGDSALYLCASSRNPFSGVNPETQYFGPGTRLLVL.

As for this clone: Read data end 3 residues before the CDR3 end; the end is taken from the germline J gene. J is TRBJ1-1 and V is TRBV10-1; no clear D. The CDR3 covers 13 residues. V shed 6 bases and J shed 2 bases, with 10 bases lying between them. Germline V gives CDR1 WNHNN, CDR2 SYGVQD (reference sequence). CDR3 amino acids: CASSERVNTEAFF. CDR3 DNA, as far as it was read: TGCGCCAGCAGCGAACGGGTAAACACTGAA.

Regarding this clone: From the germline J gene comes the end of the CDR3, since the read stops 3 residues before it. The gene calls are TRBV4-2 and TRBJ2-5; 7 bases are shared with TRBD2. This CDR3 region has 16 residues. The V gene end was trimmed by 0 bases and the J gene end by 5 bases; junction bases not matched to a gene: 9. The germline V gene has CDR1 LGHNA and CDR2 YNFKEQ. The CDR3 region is CASSQDLADYRETQYF. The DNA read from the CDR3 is TGTGCCAGCAGCCAAGATCTAGCGGATTACCGGGAGACC.

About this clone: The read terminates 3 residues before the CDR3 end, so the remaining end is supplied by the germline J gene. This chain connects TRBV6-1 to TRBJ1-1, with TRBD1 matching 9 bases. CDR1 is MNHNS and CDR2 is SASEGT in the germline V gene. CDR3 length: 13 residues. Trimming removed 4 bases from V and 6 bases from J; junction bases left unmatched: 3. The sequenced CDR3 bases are TGTGCCAGCAGTGGACAGGGGGTATCTGAA. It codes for CASSGQGVSE. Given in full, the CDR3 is CASSGQGVSEAFF.

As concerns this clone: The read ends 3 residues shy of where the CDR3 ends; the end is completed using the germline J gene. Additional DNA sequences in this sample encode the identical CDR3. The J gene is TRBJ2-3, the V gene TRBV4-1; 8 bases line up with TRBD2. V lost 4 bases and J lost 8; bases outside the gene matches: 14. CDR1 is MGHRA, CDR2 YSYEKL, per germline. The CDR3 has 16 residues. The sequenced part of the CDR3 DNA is TGCGCCAGCAGCCCTCCCGGGCGGGGGGTGGGTGGTACG. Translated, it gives CASSPPGRGVGGT. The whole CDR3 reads CASSPPGRGVGGTQYF.

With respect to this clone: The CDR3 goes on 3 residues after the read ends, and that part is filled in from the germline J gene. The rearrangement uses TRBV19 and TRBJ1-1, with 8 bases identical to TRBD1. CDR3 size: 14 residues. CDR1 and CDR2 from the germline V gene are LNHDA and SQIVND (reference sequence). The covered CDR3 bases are TGTGCCAGTAGCCGATCAGGGGGCGGGGAGACA. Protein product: CASSRSGGGET. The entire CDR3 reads CASSRSGGGETAFF.

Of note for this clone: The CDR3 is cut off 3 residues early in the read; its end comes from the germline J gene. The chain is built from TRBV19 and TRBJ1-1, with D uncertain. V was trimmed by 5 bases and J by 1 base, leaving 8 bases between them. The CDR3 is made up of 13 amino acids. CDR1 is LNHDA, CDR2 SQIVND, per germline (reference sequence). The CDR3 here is CASSFSWNTEAFF. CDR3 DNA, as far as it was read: TGTGCCAGTAGTTTTTCCTGGAACACTGAA.

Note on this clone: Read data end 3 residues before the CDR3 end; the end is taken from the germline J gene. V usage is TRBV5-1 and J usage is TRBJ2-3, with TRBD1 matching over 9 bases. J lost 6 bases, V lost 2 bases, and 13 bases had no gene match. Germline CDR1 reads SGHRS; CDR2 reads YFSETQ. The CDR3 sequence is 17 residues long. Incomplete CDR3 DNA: TGCGCCAGCAGCTTAGCCCGACAGGGGGGACCAGGGGATACG. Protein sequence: CASSLARQGGPGDT. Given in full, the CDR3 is CASSLARQGGPGDTQYF.

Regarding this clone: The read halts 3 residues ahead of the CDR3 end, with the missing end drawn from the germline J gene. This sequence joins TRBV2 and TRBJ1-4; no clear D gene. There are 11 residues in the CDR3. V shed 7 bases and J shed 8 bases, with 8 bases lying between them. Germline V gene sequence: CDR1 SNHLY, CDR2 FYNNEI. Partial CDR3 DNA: TGTGCCAGCACCCCCGCGGAAAAA. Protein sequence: CASTPAEK. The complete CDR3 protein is CASTPAEKLFF.

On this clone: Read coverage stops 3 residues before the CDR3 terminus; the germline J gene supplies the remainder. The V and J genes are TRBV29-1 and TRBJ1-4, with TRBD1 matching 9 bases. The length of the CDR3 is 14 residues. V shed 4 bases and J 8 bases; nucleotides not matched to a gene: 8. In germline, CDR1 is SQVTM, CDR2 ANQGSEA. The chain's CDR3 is CSVVLDRGGEKLFF. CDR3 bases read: TGCAGCGTTGTCTTGGACAGGGGAGGCGAAAAA.

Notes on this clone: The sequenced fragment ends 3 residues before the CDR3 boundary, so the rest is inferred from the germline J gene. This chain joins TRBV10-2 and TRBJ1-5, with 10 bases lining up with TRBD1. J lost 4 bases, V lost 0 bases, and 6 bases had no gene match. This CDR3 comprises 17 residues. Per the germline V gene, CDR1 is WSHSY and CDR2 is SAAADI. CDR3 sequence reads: CASSESGDRGFNQPQHF. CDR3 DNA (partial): TGCGCCAGCAGTGAGTCAGGGGACAGGGGTTTTAATCAGCCC.

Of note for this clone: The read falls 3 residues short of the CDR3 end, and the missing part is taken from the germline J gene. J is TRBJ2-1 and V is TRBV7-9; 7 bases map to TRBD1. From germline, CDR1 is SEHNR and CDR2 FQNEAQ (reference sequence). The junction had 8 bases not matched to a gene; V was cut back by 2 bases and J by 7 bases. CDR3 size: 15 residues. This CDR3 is CASSLRQGLLNEQFF. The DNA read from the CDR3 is TGTGCCAGCAGCTTACGACAGGGCCTGTTGAATGAG. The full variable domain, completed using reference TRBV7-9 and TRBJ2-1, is DTGVSQNPRHKITKRGQNVTFRCDPISEHNRLYWYRQTLGQGPEFLTYFQNEAQLEKSRLLSDRFSAERPKGSFSTLEIQRTEQGDSAMYLCASSLRQGLLNEQFFGPGTRLTVL.

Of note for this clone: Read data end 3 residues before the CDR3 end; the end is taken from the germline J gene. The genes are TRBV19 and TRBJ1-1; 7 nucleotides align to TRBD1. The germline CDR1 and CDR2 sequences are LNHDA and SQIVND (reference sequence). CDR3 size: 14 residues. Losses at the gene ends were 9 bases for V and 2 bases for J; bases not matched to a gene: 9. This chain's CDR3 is CASRTTGYNTEAFF. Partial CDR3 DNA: TGTGCCAGCCGAACGACAGGGTATAACACTGAA.

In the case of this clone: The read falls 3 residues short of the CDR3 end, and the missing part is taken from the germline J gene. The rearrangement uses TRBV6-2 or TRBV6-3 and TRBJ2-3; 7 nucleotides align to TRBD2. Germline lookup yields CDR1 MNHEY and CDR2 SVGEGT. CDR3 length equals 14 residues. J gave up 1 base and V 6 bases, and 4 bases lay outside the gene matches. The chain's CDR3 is CASRRTRGTDTQYF. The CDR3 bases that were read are TGTGCCAGCAGACGGACTAGGGGCACAGATACG.

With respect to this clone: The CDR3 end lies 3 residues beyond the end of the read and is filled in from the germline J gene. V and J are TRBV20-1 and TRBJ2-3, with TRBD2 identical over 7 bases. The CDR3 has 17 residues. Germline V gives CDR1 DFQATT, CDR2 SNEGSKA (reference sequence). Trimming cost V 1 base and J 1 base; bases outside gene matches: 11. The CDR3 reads CSARVGERGPRTDTQYF. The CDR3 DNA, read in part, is TGCAGTGCTAGAGTCGGTGAGCGGGGACCACGCACAGATACG.

The CDR3 region is CASSRRGVGTTNEKLFF. Partial CDR3 DNA: TGTGCCAGCAGCCGCAGGGGAGTGGGGACAACTAATGAAAAA. V is TRBV27 and J is TRBJ1-4; TRBD1 might be the D (6 bases). Read sequence stops 3 residues before the CDR3 end, and the germline J gene provides the missing end. CDR3 length equals 17 residues. The germline V and J ends were trimmed by 6 bases and 0 bases, with 17 bases remaining between them. CDR1 and CDR2 from the germline V gene are MNHEY and SMNVEV (reference sequence). Using reference TRBV27 and TRBJ1-4 for the parts outside the CDR3, the full variable domain is EAQVTQNPRYLITVTGKKLTVTCSQNMNHEYMSWYRQDPGLGLRQIYYSMNVEVTDKGDVPEGYKVSRKEKRNFPLILESPSPNQTSLYFCASSRRGVGTTNEKLFFGSGTQLSVL.

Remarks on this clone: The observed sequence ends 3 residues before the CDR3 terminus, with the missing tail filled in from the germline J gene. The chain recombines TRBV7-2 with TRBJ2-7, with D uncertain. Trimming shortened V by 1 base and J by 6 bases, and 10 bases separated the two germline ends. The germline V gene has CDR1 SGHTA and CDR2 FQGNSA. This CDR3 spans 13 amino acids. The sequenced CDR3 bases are TGTGCCAGCAGCTTAGGAGGTAGCCGCGAG. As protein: CASSLGGSRE. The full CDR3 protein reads CASSLGGSREQYF.

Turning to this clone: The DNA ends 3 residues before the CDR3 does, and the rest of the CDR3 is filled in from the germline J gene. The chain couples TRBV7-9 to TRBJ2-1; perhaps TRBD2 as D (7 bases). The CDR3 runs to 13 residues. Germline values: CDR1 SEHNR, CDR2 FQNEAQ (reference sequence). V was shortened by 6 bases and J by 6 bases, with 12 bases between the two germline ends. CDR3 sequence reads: CASRTGGPNEQFF. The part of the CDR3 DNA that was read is TGTGCCAGCAGGACCGGGGGGCCCAATGAG.

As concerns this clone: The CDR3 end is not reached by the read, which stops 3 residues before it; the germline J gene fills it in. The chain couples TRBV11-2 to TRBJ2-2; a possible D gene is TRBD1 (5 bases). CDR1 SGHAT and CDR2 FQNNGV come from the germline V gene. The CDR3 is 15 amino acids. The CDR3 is CASSLNRLVNSPLFF. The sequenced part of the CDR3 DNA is TGTGCCAGCAGCTTGAACAGGCTTGTTAATTCACCG.

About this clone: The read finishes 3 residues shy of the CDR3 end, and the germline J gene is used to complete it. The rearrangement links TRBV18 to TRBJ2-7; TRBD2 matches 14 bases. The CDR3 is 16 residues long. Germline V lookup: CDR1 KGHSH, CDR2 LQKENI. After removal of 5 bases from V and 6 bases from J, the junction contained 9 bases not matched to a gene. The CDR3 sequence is CASSSLPTSGGVEQYF. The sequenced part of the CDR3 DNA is TGTGCCAGCTCATCCCTCCCGACTAGCGGGGGGGTCGAG.

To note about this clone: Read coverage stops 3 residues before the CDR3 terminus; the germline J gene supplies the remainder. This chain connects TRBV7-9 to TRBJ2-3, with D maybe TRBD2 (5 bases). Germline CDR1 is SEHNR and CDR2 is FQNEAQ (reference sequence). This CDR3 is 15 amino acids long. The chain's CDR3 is CASAVPLRTEETQYF. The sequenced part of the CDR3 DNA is TGTGCCAGCGCCGTCCCCCTGAGGACTGAAGAGACG.

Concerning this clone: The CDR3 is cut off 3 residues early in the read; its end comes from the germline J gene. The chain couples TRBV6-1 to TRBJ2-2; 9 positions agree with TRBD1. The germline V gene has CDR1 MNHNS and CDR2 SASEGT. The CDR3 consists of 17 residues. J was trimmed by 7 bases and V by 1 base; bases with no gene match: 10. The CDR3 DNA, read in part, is TGTGCCAGCAGTGAAGAACAGGGGGCCGGTTGGGTCGGGGAG. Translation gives CASSEEQGAGWVGE. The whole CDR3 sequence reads CASSEEQGAGWVGELFF.

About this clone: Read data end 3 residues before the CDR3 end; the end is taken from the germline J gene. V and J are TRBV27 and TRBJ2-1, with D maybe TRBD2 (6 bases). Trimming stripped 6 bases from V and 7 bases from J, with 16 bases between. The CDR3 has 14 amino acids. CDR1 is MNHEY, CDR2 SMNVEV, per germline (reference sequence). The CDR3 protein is CASSLRAGRNEQFF. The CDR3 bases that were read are TGTGCCAGCAGCCTCCGAGCGGGCCGGAATGAG.

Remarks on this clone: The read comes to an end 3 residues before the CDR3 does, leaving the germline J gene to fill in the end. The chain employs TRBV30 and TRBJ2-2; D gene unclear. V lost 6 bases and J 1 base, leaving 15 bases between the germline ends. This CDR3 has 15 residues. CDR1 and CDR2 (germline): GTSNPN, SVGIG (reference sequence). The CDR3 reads CACYEAELNTGELFF. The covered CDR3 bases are TGTGCCTGCTACGAGGCGGAACTGAACACCGGGGAG.

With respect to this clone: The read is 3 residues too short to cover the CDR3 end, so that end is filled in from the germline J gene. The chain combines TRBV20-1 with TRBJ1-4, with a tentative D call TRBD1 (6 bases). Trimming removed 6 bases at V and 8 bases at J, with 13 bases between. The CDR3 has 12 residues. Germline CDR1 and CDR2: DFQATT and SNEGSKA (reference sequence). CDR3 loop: CSARQRGEKLFF. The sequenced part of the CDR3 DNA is TGCAGTGCCCGACAAAGGGGGGAAAAA.

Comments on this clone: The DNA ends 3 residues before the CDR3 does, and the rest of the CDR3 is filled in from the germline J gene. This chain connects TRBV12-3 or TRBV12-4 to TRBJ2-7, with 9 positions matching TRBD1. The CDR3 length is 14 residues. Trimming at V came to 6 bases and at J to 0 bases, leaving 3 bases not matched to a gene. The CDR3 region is CASSLQGASYEQYF. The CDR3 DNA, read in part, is TGTGCCAGCAGCCTACAGGGGGCCTCCTACGAG.